This TCR beta chain was obtained from a study of T cell responses to AZD1222 COVID-19 vaccine (dated by TCRdb to about 2021). At the level of the whole study: Because spike-specific TCR depth and breadth did not differ between the two schedules, AZD1222 recipients who got a second dose at roughly 4 weeks were pooled with those who got a second dose at roughly 12 weeks. TCR sequencing covered some 250 trial participants: nearly 210 given two doses of AZD1222 and about 26 given two doses of MenACWY control vaccine. Enrollment into the trials was organized by age into subgroups of 18-55, 56-69 and 70-plus years, and those subgroups contained about 150, 27 and 61 TCR-sequenced participants, respectively.

Results the study describes overall, beyond this receptor: Participants were mostly white British, with more females than males. The authors suggested clonal diversity may have been underestimated. Conclusions about previously exposed vaccinees are limited because only a handful of AZD1222 recipients were SARS-CoV-2 seropositive at baseline. Nearly half of unique spike-specific TCRs reportedly recognized epitopes outside regions mutated in the B.1.351 and B.1.1.7 variants. CD4 TCRs associated with the vaccine covered the entire spike protein, and the dominant responses were in regions 160-218 and 743-854. After two AZD1222 doses, both the breadth and the depth of spike-specific TCRs were significantly higher than at day 0 and than in MenACWY recipients. Because no day 14 peak-response samples were available, repertoires were characterized only after the peak T cell response. In the small 56-69-year group, the increase in depth fell short of significance, most likely because of low power.

According to the germline V gene (reference sequence), CDR1 reads MNHNY and CDR2 reads SVGAGI. The CDR3, from cysteine to phenylalanine, totals 14 residues. The DNA shown is the 42-base CDR3, in frame from base 1. At the junction V is shortened by 6 bases and J by 6 bases; bases outside the gene matches: 5. The CDR3 regions of human TCRbeta chains were analyzed by immunosequencing. From the authors' description of their analysis: TCRs in the repertoires were matched against a reference library of SARS-CoV-2-specific TCRs that had been generated with the MIRA antigen-specificity platform. Breadth was defined as the fraction of unique TCRs that were SARS-CoV-2-associated, and depth was defined as the fraction of total T cells that were SARS-CoV-2-associated. Using the MIRA data, every spike-specific TCR was mapped to the spike region that the TCR reacted to and assigned to either a CD4 or a CD8 class. Log10-transformed breadth and depth values were compared by one-way ANOVA with Sidak's multiple comparisons tests. This is the immuneACCESS table as TCRdb keeps it, with only in-frame sequences that have V and J called. A part of the clones is gone; compared with another copy, unresolved V genes explain less than half, and the rest is unexplained. Clone size and the V and J calls come from that table; the DNA yielded D and trimming. Present in this sample are over 95,000 clones, about 89% of which were seen just once. The top ten constitute under 8.5% of the sample.

According to the study, the label for this sample's time point signals: baseline before first vaccination. The vaccinee samples were drawn from two UK trials, COV001 and COV002, one of which was a single-blind randomized controlled phase 2/3 trial testing AZD1222 (ChAdOx1 nCoV-19) in healthy adults. For TCRbeta chain sequencing, PBMC samples were collected from trial participants at day 0 and at day 28 after the second dose. To note about this clone: Its antigen is still unknown. Base qualities are not at hand, and no much larger clone is one base apart.

The rearranged segments are TRBV6-6 and TRBJ1-6; 7 middle bases align to TRBD1. This receptor was identified in an adult in good health. The material was peripheral blood, obtained on day 0 of AZD1222 vaccination. The nucleotides are TGTGCCAGCAGCTCCGGGACAGTTAATTCACCCCTCCACTTT. Translated, it gives CASSSGTVNSPLHF.